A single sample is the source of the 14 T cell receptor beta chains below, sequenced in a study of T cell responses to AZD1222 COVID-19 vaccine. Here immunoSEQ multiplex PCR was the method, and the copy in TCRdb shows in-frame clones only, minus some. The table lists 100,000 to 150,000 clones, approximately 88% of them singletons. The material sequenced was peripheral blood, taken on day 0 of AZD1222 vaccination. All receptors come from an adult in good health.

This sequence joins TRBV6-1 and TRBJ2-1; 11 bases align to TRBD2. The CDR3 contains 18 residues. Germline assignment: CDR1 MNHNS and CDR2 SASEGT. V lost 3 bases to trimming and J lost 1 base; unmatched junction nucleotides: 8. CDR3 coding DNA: TGTGCCAGCAGTGACCCGGGGGCTAGCGGGAGGTCCTACAATGAGCAGTTCTTC. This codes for CASSDPGASGRSYNEQFF.

The CDR3 here is CASSEGGVGGYTF. CDR3 in DNA: TGCGCCAGCTCCGAGGGGGGGGTTGGCGGCTACACCTTC. V gene TRBV5-1 combines with J gene TRBJ1-2, with D possibly TRBD1 on 6 matching bases. V lost 7 bases, J lost 8 bases, and 18 bases lay in between. The CDR3 extends over 13 amino acids. CDR1 and CDR2 (germline): SGHRS, YFSETQ.

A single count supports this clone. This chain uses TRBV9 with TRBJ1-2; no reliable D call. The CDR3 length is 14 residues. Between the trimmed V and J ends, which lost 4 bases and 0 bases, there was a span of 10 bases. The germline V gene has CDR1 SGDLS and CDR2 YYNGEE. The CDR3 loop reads CASSLLGSNYGYTF. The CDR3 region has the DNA TGTGCCAGCAGCCTTTTGGGCTCTAACTATGGCTACACCTTC.

The CDR3 spells CASRGTGEIDTQYF. CDR3 coding DNA: TGTGCCAGCAGGGGGACAGGGGAAATAGATACGCAGTATTTT. This chain joins TRBV6-5 and TRBJ2-3, with 10 nucleotides matching TRBD1. J gave up 5 bases and V 6 bases, and 5 bases lay outside the gene matches. This CDR3 comprises 14 residues. Germline V gene data show CDR1 as MNHEY and CDR2 as SVGAGI.

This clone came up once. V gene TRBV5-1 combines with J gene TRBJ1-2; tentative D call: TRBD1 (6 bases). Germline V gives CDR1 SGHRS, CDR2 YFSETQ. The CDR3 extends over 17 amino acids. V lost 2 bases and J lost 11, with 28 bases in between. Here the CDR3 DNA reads TGCGCCAGCAGCTTAACAGGGTCCGGGAACCTCCTCCTCGGGTACACCTTC. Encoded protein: CASSLTGSGNLLLGYTF.

CDR3 protein: CASSQDPGWMSYEQYF. The CDR3 coding sequence is TGTGCCAGCAGCCAGGACCCTGGTTGGATGTCCTACGAGCAGTACTTC. This chain links TRBV4-2 with TRBJ2-7; D is ambiguous. CDR3 length: 16 residues. Germline V gene lookup returns CDR1 LGHNA and CDR2 YNFKEQ. Trimming stripped 3 bases from V and 1 base from J, with 16 bases between.

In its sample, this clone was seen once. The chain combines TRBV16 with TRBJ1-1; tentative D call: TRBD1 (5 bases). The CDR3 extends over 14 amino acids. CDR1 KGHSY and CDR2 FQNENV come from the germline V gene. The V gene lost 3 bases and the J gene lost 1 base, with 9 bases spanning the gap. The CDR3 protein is CASSQRQGNTEAFF. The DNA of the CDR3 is TGTGCCAGCAGCCAGCGTCAGGGGAACACTGAAGCTTTCTTT.

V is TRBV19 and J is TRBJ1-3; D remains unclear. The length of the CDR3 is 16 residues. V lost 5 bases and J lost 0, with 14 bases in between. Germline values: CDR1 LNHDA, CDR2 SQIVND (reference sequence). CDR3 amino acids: CASSPSTVSSGNTIYF. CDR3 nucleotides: TGTGCCAGTAGTCCGAGCACCGTGAGCTCTGGAAACACCATATATTTT.

The DNA for the CDR3 is TGTGCCAGCAGTTTAGTGACAGGGGGCAATCAGCCCCAGCATTTT. This codes for CASSLVTGGNQPQHF. This chain links TRBV28 with TRBJ1-5; TRBD1 agrees at 8 bases. The CDR3 has 15 residues. Germline CDR1 MDHEN, CDR2 SYDVKM. With V trimmed by 2 bases and J by 2 bases, 2 bases remained unmatched.

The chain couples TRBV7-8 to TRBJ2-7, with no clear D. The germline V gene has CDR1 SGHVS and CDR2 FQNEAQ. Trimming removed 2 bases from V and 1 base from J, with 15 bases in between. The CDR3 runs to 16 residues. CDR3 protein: CASSLPLHTPSYEQYF. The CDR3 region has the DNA TGTGCCAGCAGCTTACCCCTTCACACGCCATCCTACGAGCAGTACTTC.

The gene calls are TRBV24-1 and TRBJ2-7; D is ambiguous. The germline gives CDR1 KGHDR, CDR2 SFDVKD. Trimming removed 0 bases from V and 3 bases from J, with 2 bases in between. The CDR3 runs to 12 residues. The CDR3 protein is CATSDLGYEQYF. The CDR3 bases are TGTGCCACCAGTGATTTGGGCTACGAGCAGTACTTC.

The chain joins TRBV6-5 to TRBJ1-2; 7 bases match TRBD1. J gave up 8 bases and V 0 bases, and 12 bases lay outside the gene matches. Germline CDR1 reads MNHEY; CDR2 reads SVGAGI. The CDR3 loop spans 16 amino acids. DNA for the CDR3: TGTGCCAGCAGTTACTCGTTTGGGGGAGGGGGCTTAGGCTACACCTTC. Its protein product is CASSYSFGGGGLGYTF.

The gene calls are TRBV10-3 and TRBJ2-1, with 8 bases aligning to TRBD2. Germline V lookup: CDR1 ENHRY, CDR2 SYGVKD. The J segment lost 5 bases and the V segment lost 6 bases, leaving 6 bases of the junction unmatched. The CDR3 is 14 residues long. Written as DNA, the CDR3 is TGTGCCATCAGGCCGGGGGGGGCGAACAATGAGCAGTTCTTC. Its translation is CAIRPGGANNEQFF.

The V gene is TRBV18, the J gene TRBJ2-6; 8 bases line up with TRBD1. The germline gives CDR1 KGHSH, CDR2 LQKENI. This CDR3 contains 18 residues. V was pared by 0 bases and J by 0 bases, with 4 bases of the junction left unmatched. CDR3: CASSPPTGDPSGANVLTF. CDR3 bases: TGTGCCAGCTCACCACCGACAGGGGACCCCTCTGGGGCCAACGTCCTGACTTTC.